This TCR beta chain was profiled in a study of T cells in women clearing cervical HPV infection. Study-wide background: Controls were women whose single incident HPV16 infection cleared within 12 months without precancer or cancer.

Trimming took 8 bases from V and 6 from J, leaving 16 bases between them. Germline values: CDR1 MDHEN, CDR2 SYDVKM. This CDR3 region has 14 residues. TCRdb's table, derived via immunoSEQ multiplex PCR, lists solely in-frame clones and lacks some. This sample contains around 23,000 clones. As regards this clone: Read data end 3 residues before the CDR3 end; the end is taken from the germline J gene.

Dot-blot hybridization genotyped cervical HPV amplified with MY09/MY11 PCR. The chain uses TRBV28 and TRBJ2-2; D call uncertain. Sample: blood buffy coat. This TCR came from a woman between 18 and 70 years old with a cervical HPV16 infection that either progressed to CIN3+ or cleared (not recorded which). The CDR3 sequence: CASHHTDKSGELFF. The DNA read from the CDR3 is TGTGCCAGCCACCATACTGATAAGTCCGGGGAG.